This passage covers 5 T cell receptor beta chains from one sample sequenced in a study of blood T cell repertoires in COVID-19. Sequencing used immunoSEQ multiplex PCR; TCRdb keeps in-frame clones, though not all of them. In the table there are approximately 260,000 clones, 80% to 90% of which are singletons. The material sequenced was PBMCs or T cells enriched from blood (not recorded which). The source of these receptors is a young man with acute COVID-19.

The V call is TRBV21-1, the J call TRBJ2-1; TRBD2 was called by the table and not checked on the DNA. TRBV21-1 is a known pseudogene. CDR3 length equals 20 residues. The CDR3 protein is CASSKLFGTSGRLGGHEQFF. CDR3 sequence (DNA): TGTGCCAGCAGCAAGCTTTTTGGTACTAGCGGGCGTCTCGGTGGTCATGAGCAGTTCTTC.

The chain uses TRBV3-1 (or the pseudogene TRBV3-2) and TRBJ2-1; 10 bases are a match to TRBD1. Trimming cost V 4 bases and J 3 bases; bases outside gene matches: 3. Germline loops: CDR1 LGHDT, CDR2 YNNKEL (reference sequence). The CDR3 extends over 15 amino acids. CDR3 sequence: CASSPDRGHYNEQFF. CDR3 bases: TGTGCCAGCAGCCCAGACAGGGGGCACTACAATGAGCAGTTCTTC.

This clone has a handful of counts. The sample holds other DNA sequences that translate to the same CDR3. The rearrangement uses TRBV20-1 and TRBJ2-1; no clear D. Between the trimmed V and J ends, which lost 2 bases and 9 bases, there was a span of 5 bases. CDR1 DFQATT and CDR2 SNEGSKA come from the germline V gene (reference sequence). The CDR3 totals 10 residues. CDR3 protein: CSARLVEQFF. The CDR3 DNA sequence: TGCAGTGCTAGACTAGTTGAGCAGTTCTTC.

The chain is built from TRBV2 and TRBJ2-7, with 7 bases lining up with TRBD2. The germline V gene encodes CDR1 SNHLY and CDR2 FYNNEI. CDR3 length: 14 amino acids. V trimming: 7 bases; J trimming: 7 bases; junction bases outside the gene matches: 13. This CDR3 is CASIGGKRDGEQYV. The CDR3 region has the DNA TGTGCCAGCATCGGGGGGAAACGGGACGGGGAGCAGTACGTC.

This chain links TRBV9 with TRBJ1-2; maybe TRBD1 (6 bases). The V gene's germline CDR1 is SGDLS and CDR2 YYNGEE. Trimming took 6 bases from V and 4 from J, leaving 16 bases between them. The length of the CDR3 is 14 residues. The CDR3, as DNA: TGTGCCAGCACTCAGGGGAGGGCCATCTATGGCTACACCTTC. Translated, it gives CASTQGRAIYGYTF.